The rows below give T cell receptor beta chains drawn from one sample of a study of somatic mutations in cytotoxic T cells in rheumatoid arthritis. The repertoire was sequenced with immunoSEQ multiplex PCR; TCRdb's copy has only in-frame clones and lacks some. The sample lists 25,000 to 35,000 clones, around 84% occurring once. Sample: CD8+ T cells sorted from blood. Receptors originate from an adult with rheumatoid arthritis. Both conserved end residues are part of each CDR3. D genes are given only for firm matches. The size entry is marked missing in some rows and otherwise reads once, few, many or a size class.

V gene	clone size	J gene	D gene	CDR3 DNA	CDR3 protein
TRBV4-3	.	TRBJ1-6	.	TGCGCCAGCAGCCAAGATGTGGGGTATAATTCACCCCTCCACTTT	CASSQDVGYNSPLHF
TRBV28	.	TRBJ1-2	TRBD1	TGTGCCAGCAGTTGGCTTACAGGGGGCGATGGCTACACCTTC	CASSWLTGGDGYTF
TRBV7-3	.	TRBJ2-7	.	TGTGCCAGCATCCATTCGCCGGGAACCCTCGAGCAGTACTTC	CASIHSPGTLEQYF
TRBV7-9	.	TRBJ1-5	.	TGTGCCAGCAGCTTAGTGGGCGGTTTGGGCAATCAGCCCCAGCATTTT	CASSLVGGLGNQPQHF
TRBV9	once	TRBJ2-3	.	TGTGCCAGCAGCACCCCCGTGGGGGATACGCAGTATTTT	CASSTPVGDTQYF
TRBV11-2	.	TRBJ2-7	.	TGTGCCAGCAGCTCCCATGCGGGGTCCTACGAGCAGTACTTC	CASSSHAGSYEQYF
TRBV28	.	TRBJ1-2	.	TGTGCCAGCCAAACCCGGGGTCTCGGCTATGGCTACACCTTC	CASQTRGLGYGYTF
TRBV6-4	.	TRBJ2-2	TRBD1	TGTGCCAGCAAGGGACAGGGGAACACCGGGGAGCTGTTTTTT	CASKGQGNTGELFF
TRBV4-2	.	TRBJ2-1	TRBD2	TGTGCCAGCAGCCAACGGGGAACTAGCGGGGGGGTCAATGAGCAGTTCTTC	CASSQRGTSGGVNEQFF
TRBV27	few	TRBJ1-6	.	TGTGCCAGCAGTTTGGGGGATGGGAATTCACCCCTCCACTTT	CASSLGDGNSPLHF
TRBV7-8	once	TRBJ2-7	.	TGTGCCAGCAGCCCCGGGACACTTACCTACGAGCAGTACTTC	CASSPGTLTYEQYF
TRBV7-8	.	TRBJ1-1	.	TGTGCCAGCAGCCCCGGGAAACTAACTGAAGCTTTCTTT	CASSPGKLTEAFF
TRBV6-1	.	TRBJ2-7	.	TGTGCCAGCAGGGAGGGGGGCGCCTACGAGCAGTACTTC	CASREGGAYEQYF
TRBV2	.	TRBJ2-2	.	TGTGCCAGCAGTGAAGGGATGGGGAAGAAGGCCGGGGAGCTGTTTTTT	CASSEGMGKKAGELFF
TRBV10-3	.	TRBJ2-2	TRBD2	TGTGCCACCGGACTAGCGGGGGGCCTGAACACCGGGGAGCTGTTTTTT	CATGLAGGLNTGELFF
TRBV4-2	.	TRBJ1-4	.	TGTGCCAGCAGCCAGTTGGGGGGGGAAGATGAAAAACTGTTTTTT	CASSQLGGEDEKLFF
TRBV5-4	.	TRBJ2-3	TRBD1	TGTGCCAGCAAGGTCGGGACAGACACAGATACGCAGTATTTT	CASKVGTDTDTQYF
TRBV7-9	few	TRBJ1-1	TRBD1	TGTGCCAGCAGCCCCCCGACAGGGGGAAACACTGAAGCTTTCTTT	CASSPPTGGNTEAFF
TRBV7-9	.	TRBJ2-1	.	TGTGCCAGCAGCTTACAGGGAAATGAGCAGTTCTTC	CASSLQGNEQFF
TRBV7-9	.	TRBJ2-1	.	TGTGCCAGCAGCCCCAGCGCGAGCTCCTACAATGAGCAGTTCTTC	CASSPSASSYNEQFF
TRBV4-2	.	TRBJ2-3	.	TGTGCCAGCAGCCCGGAAGGGGGAGGGGGTCCAGATACGCAGTATTTT	CASSPEGGGGPDTQYF
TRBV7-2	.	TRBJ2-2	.	TGTGCCAGCAGCTTAGCGGAGCAGGGGTTCGGGGAGCTGTTTTTT	CASSLAEQGFGELFF
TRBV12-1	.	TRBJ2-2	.	TGTGCCAGCAGCTTTGCGCCTAGCGCAGGACCGAACACCGGGGAGCTGTTTTTT	CASSFAPSAGPNTGELFF
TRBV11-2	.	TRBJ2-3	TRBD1	TGTGCCAGCAGCGAATGGGACAGATTAGATACGCAGTATTTT	CASSEWDRLDTQYF
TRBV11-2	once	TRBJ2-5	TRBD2	TGTGCCAGCAGCCTTCCGGGACTAGCGGAAGAGAGCCAGTACTTC	CASSLPGLAEESQYF
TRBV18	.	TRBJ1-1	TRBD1	TGTGCCAGCTCACCCCTCCCTCAGGACAGGGGGCTTATGAACACTGAAGCTTTCTTT	CASSPLPQDRGLMNTEAFF
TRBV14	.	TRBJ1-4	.	TGTGCCAGCAGCCTTAATTCGGACGGGACTAATGAAAAACTGTTTTTT	CASSLNSDGTNEKLFF
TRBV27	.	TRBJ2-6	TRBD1	TGTGCCAGCAGTTTTGGGCAGGGGGCGACTGGGGCCAACGTCCTGACTTTC	CASSFGQGATGANVLTF
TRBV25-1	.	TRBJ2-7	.	TGTGCCAGCAGTAAAGTCGATAGGGGTTTCTACGAGCAGTACTTC	CASSKVDRGFYEQYF
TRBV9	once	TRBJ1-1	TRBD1	TGTGCCAGCAGCGTAGCACAGGGGGCGCTCACTGAAGCTTTCTTT	CASSVAQGALTEAFF
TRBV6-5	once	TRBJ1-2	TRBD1	TGTGCCAGCAGTTACTCGCGGGGGACAGATGGCTACACCTTC	CASSYSRGTDGYTF
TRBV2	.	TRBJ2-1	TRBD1	TGTGCCAGCGCTGTGGGGACAGTTTACAATGAGCAGTTCTTC	CASAVGTVYNEQFF
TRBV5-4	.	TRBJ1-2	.	TGTGCCAGCAGCCCCGGGCCCAAAGGCTACACCTTC	CASSPGPKGYTF
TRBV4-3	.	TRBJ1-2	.	TGCGCCAGCAGCCAAGATAATGGAGGGGTCTATGACTATGGCTACACCTTC	CASSQDNGGVYDYGYTF
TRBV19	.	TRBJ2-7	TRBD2	TGTGCCAGTAGTCTCCGTTTAAGCGGGAGCCGCTACTACGAGCAGTACTTC	CASSLRLSGSRYYEQYF
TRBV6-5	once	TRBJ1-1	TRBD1	TGTGCCAGCAGTCTAGGACAGGGTTGGACTGAAGCTTTCTTT	CASSLGQGWTEAFF
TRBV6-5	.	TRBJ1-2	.	TGTGCCAGTTTTCAGTATGGCTACACCTTC	CASFQYGYTF
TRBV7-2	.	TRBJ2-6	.	TGTGCCAGCAGCTTAGGCCCCTCTGGGGCCAACGTCCTGACTTTC	CASSLGPSGANVLTF
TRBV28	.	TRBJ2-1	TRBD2	TGTGCCAGCAGTCTATCCCAAATTAGCGGGATCTACAATGAGCAGTTCTTC	CASSLSQISGIYNEQFF
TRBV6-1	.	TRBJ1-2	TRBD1	TGTGCCAGCAGTGACTGGACAGGGGGGGCCTTGGACTATGGCTACACCTTC	CASSDWTGGALDYGYTF
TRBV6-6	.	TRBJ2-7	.	TGTGCCAGCAGTTACTCGACGGGCAGGCTGGCCTACGAGCAGTACTTC	CASSYSTGRLAYEQYF
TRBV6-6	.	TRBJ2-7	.	TGTGCCAGCAGTTACTCAGGGGGGACCTACGAGCAGTACTTC	CASSYSGGTYEQYF
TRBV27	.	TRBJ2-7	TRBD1	TGTGCCAGCAGTGCCTCGTTCGGGGACAGGGGCACCTACGAGCAGTACTTC	CASSASFGDRGTYEQYF
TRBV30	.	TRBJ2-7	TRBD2	TGTGCCGGAGCCCTGGGCGGGAGAGAATACGAGCAGTACTTC	CAGALGGREYEQYF
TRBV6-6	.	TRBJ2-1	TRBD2	TGTGCCAGCACTACGCCTAGCGGGAGGAACGGTGAGCAGTTCTTC	CASTTPSGRNGEQFF
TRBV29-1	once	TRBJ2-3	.	TGCAGCGTTTTGGGGGCCGCGGATTTTACAGATACGCAGTATTTT	CSVLGAADFTDTQYF